This T cell receptor (beta chain) was recorded in a study of CD8+ T cells in alopecia areata (dated 2018 in TCRdb). Background for the entire study: Treated patients were enrolled in an open-label pilot trial of oral tofacitinib at 5 to 10 mg twice daily for moderate-to-severe alopecia areata. Tofacitinib was given for 6 to 18 months, followed by 6 months of follow-up off drug to assess delayed response and recurrence. For the treated patients, the SALT score, which quantifies what percentage of scalp surface area is affected, served as the measure of disease severity. In both human patients and the C3H/HeJ mouse model, the study applied high-throughput TCRbeta sequencing to look at T cell clonal expansion in alopecia areata. Scalp tissue and sorted CD4+ and CD8+ peripheral blood T cells from patchy and totalis/universalis alopecia areata patients and from healthy controls were covered by human TCRbeta sequencing. Biopsies were taken from tofacitinib-treated patients at baseline and again at 4 and 24 weeks into treatment, and several of those patients also had a later scalp biopsy. Clonality in the scalp was compared among normal scalp (n=4), patchy alopecia areata scalp (n=8), and alopecia totalis/universalis scalp (n=8). The RNA source kit depended on sample type: the PAXgene miRNA kit for fixed scalp, the miRNeasy kit for PBMCs, and the RNeasy kit for mouse skin. Amplification of TCRbeta CDR3 regions was done by immunoSEQ multiplex PCR using 35 Vbeta forward primers and 13 Jbeta reverse primers.

Taken with the paper, the label for treatment or condition translates to: oral pan-JAK inhibitor, 5-10 mg twice daily. Lesional scalp punch biopsies and peripheral blood were obtained from alopecia areata patients. PBMCs were isolated by density centrifugation and stained for CD3, CD4 and CD8, and CD4+ and CD8+ T cells were sorted on a FACSAria. The library was built by means of the immunoSEQ multiplex PCR assay. For TCR sequencing, RNA was extracted from every sample and reverse transcribed into cDNA to serve as template. First-strand cDNA was synthesized using SuperScript III with a 2:1 mix of oligo-dT and random hexamers. A synthetic immune receptor repertoire was used to measure amplification bias, and any remaining bias was corrected computationally. Per the source publication's procedure: Raw reads were preprocessed to remove errors, and CDR3 was defined by IMGT conventions from the conserved cysteine to phenylalanine. Clonality was calculated as 1 minus Shannon entropy normalized by log2 of the number of productive unique TCRs. CD4 or CD8 identity of scalp clones was inferred by cross-referencing scalp TCRbeta sequences with sorted blood CD4 and CD8 repertoires. In its TCRdb copy, this immuneACCESS table keeps in-frame sequences only and misses some clones. Where compared with another copy, unresolved V genes explain less than half of these, and the others have no known cause. V, J and clone size derive from that table, while D and trimming were established from the DNA sequence. The sample table lists about 180,000 clones, about 54% of them with a count of one. About a sixth of the sample is in the top ten clones.

CDR1 and CDR2 are read off the germline V gene (reference sequence) as GTSNPN and SVGIG. The CDR3 runs 13 residues from the cysteine to the phenylalanine. This entry keeps only the CDR3 DNA: 39 bases, framed from base 1. V loses 4 bases, J loses 5 bases, and the germline ends lie 14 bases apart. Paper-wide results and their limitations: Higher clonality and more expanded CD8+ clones were observed in lesional scalp than in normal scalp, particularly in alopecia totalis/universalis, a finding suggestive of antigenic drive. Unlike mouse skin, which is dominated by gammadelta T cells, normal human skin has resident alphabeta T cells that are also sequenced, and this complicates analysis of the scalp TCR repertoire. During tofacitinib treatment, many expanded lesional clones remained in scalp and blood, and this persistence may partly explain relapse after treatment is stopped. Compared with mice, TCR sequences shared between patients were less clear, possibly partly because of HLA diversity across the patient population. Scalp clonality and the number of expanded CD8+ clones among the top 100 scalp clones were significantly decreased by tofacitinib. The treated cohort was small, with a single nonresponder, so links between baseline CD8+ expansion and response need larger studies.

The sample holds a few counts of this clone. Its target antigen remains unknown. There are no base qualities to consult, and no much larger clone falls within one base. The sample here was CD4+ T cells sorted from blood, taken between weeks 55 and 65, from a patient treated with tofacitinib. The TCR sequence derives from a human donor with alopecia areata. The V gene is TRBV30 and the J gene is TRBJ1-2; no D gene call is confident. The CDR3 protein is CAWNTPGIYGYTF. In nucleotides, the sequence is TGTGCCTGGAATACCCCCGGGATTTATGGCTACACCTTC.